The clone carrying this T cell receptor beta chain came up a few times. What it binds is not known. This CDR3 spans 15 amino acids. Trimming pared 0 bases from V and 3 bases from J, leaving 9 bases between. Germline V gene data show CDR1 as SGHAT and CDR2 as FQNNGV. The TCR beta cDNA libraries carried unique molecular identifiers. TCRdb reanalysed the PCR reads using MiXCR and keeps one entry per CDR3 protein. The repertoire includes about 800,000 distinct CDR3 sequences, approximately 30% of them detected once, and more than 0.55% sits in the top ten. The sample comes from a study of post-analysis software for immune sequencing data. Whole-study results and caveats: Controls showed lower frequencies than patients for several TRBV segments, and TRBV5-6, TRBV5-1 and TRBV20-1 were among these. Patients with multiple sclerosis recorded significantly lower normalized Chao1 diversity than controls, the study found. F measure showed strong co-clustering of same-batch samples.

The clonotype was recovered from a girl between 5 and 17 years old with multiple sclerosis. The sample comprised blood. The chain employs TRBV11-2 and TRBJ1-5; D is ambiguous. CDR3 bases: TGTGCCAGCAGCTTAGAAGGGCTACACAATCAGCCCCAGCATTTT. Translation gives CASSLEGLHNQPQHF.